Presented here are 10 T cell receptor beta chains from one specimen sequenced in a study of blood T cell repertoires in COVID-19. The data were produced by immunoSEQ multiplex PCR, yet TCRdb's version contains in-frame clones alone and is incomplete. The table lists over 200,000 clones, 88% of them singletons, with around 2.9% in the top ten. Sequenced: peripheral blood. The receptors were sampled from a woman aged 55-69 years with acute or convalescent COVID-19.

This chain joins TRBV4-3 and TRBJ2-3; TRBD2 is a possible D gene (5 bases). Trimming cost V 4 bases and J 6 bases, with 11 bases left between them. From germline, CDR1 is LGHNA and CDR2 YSLEER. There are 13 residues in the CDR3. CDR3 protein: CASSPQERDTQYF. In nucleotides, the CDR3 is TGCGCCAGCAGCCCCCAGGAGCGGGATACGCAGTATTTT.

The chain uses TRBV6-5 and TRBJ2-2, with D possibly matching TRBD1 (5 bases). V shed 6 bases and J shed 1 base, with 12 bases lying between them. Germline V gene data show CDR1 as MNHEY and CDR2 as SVGAGI. CDR3 length equals 15 residues. CDR3 protein: CASRKFGQNTGELFF. CDR3 nucleotides: TGTGCCAGCAGAAAGTTCGGACAGAACACCGGGGAGCTGTTTTTT.

The chain recombines TRBV12-3 or TRBV12-4 with TRBJ2-2; the D is unclear. V gave up 3 bases and J gave up 5 bases, with 4 bases separating them. This CDR3 spans 12 amino acids. CDR3 DNA sequence: TGTGCCAGCAGTTTGAGGACCGGGGAGCTGTTTTTT. It yields the protein CASSLRTGELFF.

This clone occurred a few times. The chain has TRBV18 and TRBJ1-3; TRBD1 matches at 7 bases. V lost 3 bases and J lost 3; bases outside the gene matches: 8. Germline CDR1 KGHSH, CDR2 LQKENI. This CDR3 region has 16 residues. CDR3 sequence (DNA): TGTGCCAGCTCACCGAAGGGGGCGCAAGGTGGAAACACCATATATTTT. Protein sequence: CASSPKGAQGGNTIYF.

The V call is TRBV3-1 (or the pseudogene TRBV3-2), the J call TRBJ2-5; 9 bases agree with TRBD1. The CDR3 loop spans 16 amino acids. Trimming cost V 1 base and J 5 bases; bases outside gene matches: 8. Germline CDR1 LGHDT, CDR2 YNNKEL (reference sequence). The CDR3 nucleotides are TGTGCCAGCAGCCAAGGCGGGACAGGGTTGAGGGAGACCCAGTACTTC. Protein: CASSQGGTGLRETQYF.

In this sample, this clone turned up a few times. The gene calls are TRBV6-6 and TRBJ1-5; D is undetermined. The CDR3 runs to 15 residues. V was clipped by 10 bases and J by 2 bases, with 18 bases between them. Germline CDR1 and CDR2: MNHNY and SVGAGI (reference sequence). CDR3 region: CATQKGGPGNQPQHF. DNA of the CDR3: TGTGCCACACAAAAAGGAGGGCCTGGCAATCAGCCCCAGCATTTT.

The chain links TRBV28 to TRBJ2-3; 7 positions match TRBD2. The CDR3 is made up of 16 amino acids. Germline lookup yields CDR1 MDHEN and CDR2 SYDVKM. The trim removed 1 base at V and 4 bases at J, leaving 8 bases unmatched. CDR3 amino acids: CASSLLGGSGSDTQYF. In DNA, the CDR3 is TGTGCCAGCAGTTTATTGGGCGGGAGCGGATCAGATACGCAGTATTTT.

As for this clone: This CDR3 is also generated by other DNA sequences in the sample. The chain employs TRBV30 and TRBJ1-4; D is ambiguous. In germline, CDR1 is GTSNPN, CDR2 SVGIG (reference sequence). The CDR3 length is 14 residues. Trimming shortened V by 0 bases and J by 0 bases, and 5 bases separated the two germline ends. CDR3 amino acids: CAWSVLPTNEKLFF. In DNA form, the CDR3 reads TGTGCCTGGAGTGTACTGCCAACTAATGAAAAACTGTTTTTT.

The chain has TRBV5-4 and TRBJ2-5; a possible D gene is TRBD2 (6 bases). Trimming took off 4 bases at V and 5 bases at J, with 21 bases between the two ends. The CDR3 consists of 16 residues. From germline, CDR1 is SGHNT and CDR2 YYREEE (reference sequence). The DNA for the CDR3 is TGTGCCAGCAGCCCAGCGTCAGGGAGGATTGATGAGACCCAGTACTTC. It yields the protein CASSPASGRIDETQYF.

The V call is TRBV11-2, the J call TRBJ1-6, with a tentative D call TRBD1 (6 bases). V gave up 0 bases and J gave up 9 bases, with 6 bases separating them. CDR1 is SGHAT, CDR2 FQNNGV, per germline. The CDR3 is 13 residues long. The CDR3 sequence is CASSLDRGSPLHF. CDR3 in DNA: TGTGCCAGCAGCTTAGACAGGGGTTCACCCCTCCACTTT.